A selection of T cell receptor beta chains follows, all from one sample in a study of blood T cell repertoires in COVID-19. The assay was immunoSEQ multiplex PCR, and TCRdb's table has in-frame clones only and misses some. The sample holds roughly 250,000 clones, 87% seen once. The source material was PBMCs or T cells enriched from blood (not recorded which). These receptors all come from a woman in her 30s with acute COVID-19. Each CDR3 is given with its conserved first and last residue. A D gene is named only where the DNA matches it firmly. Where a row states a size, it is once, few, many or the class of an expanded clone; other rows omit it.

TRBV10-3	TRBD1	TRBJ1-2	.	TGTGCCACCACAGGGGGGAACAGATATGGCTACACCTTC	CATTGGNRYGYTF
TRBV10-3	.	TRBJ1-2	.	TGTGCCATCAGTGACGCGGGATATGGCTACACCTTC	CAISDAGYGYTF
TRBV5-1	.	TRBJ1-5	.	TGCGCCAGCAGCTTGGAGGGGAGGAATCAGCCCCAGCATTTT	CASSLEGRNQPQHF
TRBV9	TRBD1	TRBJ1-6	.	TGTGCCAGCAGCGTAGACAGGGGCTCACCCCTCCACTTT	CASSVDRGSPLHF
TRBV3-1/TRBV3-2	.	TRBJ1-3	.	TGTGCCAGCAGCCATGTTCGGGGGTCTGGAAACACCATATATTTT	CASSHVRGSGNTIYF
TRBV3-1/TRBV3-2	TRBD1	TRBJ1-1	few	TGTGCCAGCATCCAGGGACAGGGAGCAACAAGACAAGCTTTCTTT	CASIQGQGATRQAFF
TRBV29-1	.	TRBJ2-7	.	TGCAGCGTTCTCGGGGATTCCTACGAGCAGTACTTC	CSVLGDSYEQYF
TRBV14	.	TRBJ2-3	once	TGTGCCAGCAGCCCCTTCCTGCTGGGGGGGGGCGATACGCAGTATTTT	CASSPFLLGGGDTQYF
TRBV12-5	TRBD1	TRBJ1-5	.	TGTGCTAGTGGTCCCGACAGGGGTGGCAATCAGCCCCAGCATTTT	CASGPDRGGNQPQHF
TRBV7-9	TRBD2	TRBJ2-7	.	TGTGCCAGCAGCTTTCCTAGCGGGGGTTCCTACGAGCAGTACTTC	CASSFPSGGSYEQYF
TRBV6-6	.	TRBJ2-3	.	TGTGCCAGCAGTTACTTTAATTTAGATACGCAGTATTTT	CASSYFNLDTQYF
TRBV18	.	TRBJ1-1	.	TGTGCCAGCTCTCCTCTCTCAGGGCACGGAACTGAAGCTTTCTTT	CASSPLSGHGTEAFF
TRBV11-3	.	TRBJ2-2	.	TGTGCCAGCAGCTTATCCTGGAGCCCCGGGGAGCTGTTTTTT	CASSLSWSPGELFF
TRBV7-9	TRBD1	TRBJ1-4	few	TGTGCCAGCAGCGTAGGGACAGGGTCTTGGGGTGAAAAACTGTTTTTT	CASSVGTGSWGEKLFF
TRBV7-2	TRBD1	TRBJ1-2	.	TGTGCCAGCAGCATCGACCCGGGACAGCAGTATGGCTACACCTTC	CASSIDPGQQYGYTF
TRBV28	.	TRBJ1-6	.	TGTGCCAGCCGGTTAGGGGTGGATAGATCACCCCTCCACTTT	CASRLGVDRSPLHF
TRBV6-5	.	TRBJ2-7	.	TGTGCCAGCAGTTACTCCCCCGGGAAATACGAGCAGTACTTC	CASSYSPGKYEQYF
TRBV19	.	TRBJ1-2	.	TGTGCCAGTAGTGCAACGGAGACTAACTATGGCTACACCTTC	CASSATETNYGYTF
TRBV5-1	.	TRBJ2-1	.	TGCGCCAGCAGCCAGGGACTTAGCTCCTACAATGAGCAGTTCTTC	CASSQGLSSYNEQFF
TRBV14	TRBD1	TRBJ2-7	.	TGTGCCAGCAGCCAAGATTCCGGGACAGGGAGGTACGAGCAGTACTTC	CASSQDSGTGRYEQYF
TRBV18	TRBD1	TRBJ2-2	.	TGTGCCAGCTCCGGACAGGACAACACCGGGGAGCTGTTTTTT	CASSGQDNTGELFF
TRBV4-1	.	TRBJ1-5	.	TGCGCCAGCAGCCTACAGCAGTATAGCAATCAGCCCCAGCATTTT	CASSLQQYSNQPQHF
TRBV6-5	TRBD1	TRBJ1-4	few	TGTGCCAGCAGCTTGGACAGGGAGAATGAAAAACTGTTTTTT	CASSLDRENEKLFF
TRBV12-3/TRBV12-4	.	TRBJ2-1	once	TGTGCCAGCAGTTTTGGAGTAGTTTATGAGCAGTTCTTC	CASSFGVVYEQFF
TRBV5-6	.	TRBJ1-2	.	TGTGCCAGCAGCTTGCCAGGGCTTTTGTATGGCTACACCTTC	CASSLPGLLYGYTF
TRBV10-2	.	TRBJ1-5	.	TGCGCCAGCAGTGAGTCGACCCAGGTCTACAATCAGCCCCAGCATTTT	CASSESTQVYNQPQHF
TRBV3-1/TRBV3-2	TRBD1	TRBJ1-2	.	TGTGCCAGCAGCCAAGACCGTTTGGGACAGGAGACTAACTATGGCTACACCTTC	CASSQDRLGQETNYGYTF
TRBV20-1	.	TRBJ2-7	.	TGCAGTGCCCTCGACATTTACGAGCAGTACTTC	CSALDIYEQYF
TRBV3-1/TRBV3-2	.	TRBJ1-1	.	TGTGCCAGCAGCCAAGTACATAGGGGAACTGAAGCTTTCTTT	CASSQVHRGTEAFF
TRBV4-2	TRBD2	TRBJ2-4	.	TGTGCCAGCAGCCCGGGACTAGCGGGGAGTAACATTCAGTACTTC	CASSPGLAGSNIQYF
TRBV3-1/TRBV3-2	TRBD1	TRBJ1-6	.	TGTGCCAGCAGCCGACAGCTAGGGGGCTTACCCCTCCACTTT	CASSRQLGGLPLHF
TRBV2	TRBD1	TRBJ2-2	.	TGTGCCAGCAGGGTCCGGGACAGAAACACCGGGGAGCTGTTTTTT	CASRVRDRNTGELFF
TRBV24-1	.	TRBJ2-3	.	TGTGCCACCGAGGACAGCAACACAGATACGCAGTATTTT	CATEDSNTDTQYF
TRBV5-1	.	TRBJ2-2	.	TGCGCCAGCAGCCCAAAAATTACCGGGGAGCTGTTTTTT	CASSPKITGELFF
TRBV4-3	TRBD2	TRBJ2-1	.	TGCGCCAGCAGCCAAGATAGTAGCGGGGTAGGAAATGAGCAGTTCTTC	CASSQDSSGVGNEQFF
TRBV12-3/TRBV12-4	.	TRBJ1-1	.	TGTGCCAGCAGTTTAGACGGGACTGAAGCTTTCTTT	CASSLDGTEAFF
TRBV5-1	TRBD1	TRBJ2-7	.	TGCGCCAGCAGCGACCCGGACAGGCTCTACGAGCAGTACTTC	CASSDPDRLYEQYF
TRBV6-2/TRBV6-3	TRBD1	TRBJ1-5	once	TGTGCCAGCAGTCCCGGACAGGGCGGACAGCCCCAGCATTTT	CASSPGQGGQPQHF
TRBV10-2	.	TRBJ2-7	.	TGCGCCAGCGGGGAGTCCTACGAGCAGTACTTC	CASGESYEQYF
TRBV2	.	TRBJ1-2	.	TGTGCCAGCGGGGGGGACAATGGCTACACCTTC	CASGGDNGYTF
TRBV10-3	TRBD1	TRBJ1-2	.	TGTGCCATCAGTGGGGGACAGGTCTCTAACTATGGCTACACCTTC	CAISGGQVSNYGYTF
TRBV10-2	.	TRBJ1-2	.	TGCGCCAGCAGTGAACACATAAACTATGGCTACACCTTC	CASSEHINYGYTF
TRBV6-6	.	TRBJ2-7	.	TGTGCCAGCAGTTACTCGGACAACTCCTACGAGCAGTACTTC	CASSYSDNSYEQYF
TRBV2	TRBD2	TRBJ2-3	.	TGTGCCAGCAGTGTGATTAGCGGGGGGCTTAGCACAGATACGCAGTATTTT	CASSVISGGLSTDTQYF
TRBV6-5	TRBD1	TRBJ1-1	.	TGTGCCAGCATTTCCGGGACAGGGTCGCATCCTGAAGCTTTCTTT	CASISGTGSHPEAFF
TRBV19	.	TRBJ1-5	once	TGTGCCAGTAGTATAGCCAGGGCCGAGCAGCCCCAGCATTTT	CASSIARAEQPQHF
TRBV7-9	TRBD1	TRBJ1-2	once	TGTGCCAGCAGCTCTTGGGACAGGGGGAGAGGCTACACCTTC	CASSSWDRGRGYTF
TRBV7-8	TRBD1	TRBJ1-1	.	TGTGCCAGCAGACGGGACAGGGAAGGGGTCACTGAAGCTTTCTTT	CASRRDREGVTEAFF